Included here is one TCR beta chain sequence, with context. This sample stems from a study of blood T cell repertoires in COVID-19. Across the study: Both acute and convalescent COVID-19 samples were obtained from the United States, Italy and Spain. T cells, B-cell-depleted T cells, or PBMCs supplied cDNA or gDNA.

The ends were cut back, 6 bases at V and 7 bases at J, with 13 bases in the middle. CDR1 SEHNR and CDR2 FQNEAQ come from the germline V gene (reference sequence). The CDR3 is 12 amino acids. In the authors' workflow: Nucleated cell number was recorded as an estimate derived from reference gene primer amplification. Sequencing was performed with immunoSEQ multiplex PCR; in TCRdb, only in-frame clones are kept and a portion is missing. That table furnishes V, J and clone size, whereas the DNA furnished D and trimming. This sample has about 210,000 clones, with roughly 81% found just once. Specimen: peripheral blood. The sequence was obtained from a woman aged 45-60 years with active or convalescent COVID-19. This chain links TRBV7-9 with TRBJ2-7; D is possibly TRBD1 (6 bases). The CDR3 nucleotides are TGTGCCAGCAGTTATGACGGGACAGAGCAGTACGTC. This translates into CASSYDGTEQYV.